This is a list of T cell receptor beta chains from one sample in a study of cytomegalovirus exposure and HLA in healthy donors. The data were produced by immunoSEQ multiplex PCR, yet TCRdb's version contains in-frame clones alone and is incomplete. The sample holds more than 100,000 clones, around 78% seen once. The material sequenced was PBMCs. These receptors were collected from a man aged 40-55 years in good health and CMV-seronegative. Both conserved end residues are part of each CDR3. A D gene is named only where the DNA matches it firmly. Not all rows give a size; the values are once, few, many and, for expanded clones, a class.

D gene	J gene	clone size	V gene	CDR3 protein	CDR3 DNA
TRBD1	TRBJ2-7	once	TRBV30	CAWTTGGYEQYF	TGTGCCTGGACCACAGGGGGCTACGAGCAGTACTTC
TRBD2	TRBJ2-1	.	TRBV4-2	CASTGTGTTASYNEQFF	TGTGCCAGCACTGGAACCGGGACTACCGCCTCCTACAATGAGCAGTTCTTC
.	TRBJ1-1	once	TRBV7-2	CASSFSNDSPQVGFF	TGTGCCAGCAGCTTTAGCAACGACAGCCCCCAAGTCGGTTTCTTT
.	TRBJ2-7	.	TRBV6-5	CASTPRVGSYEQYF	TGTGCCAGCACCCCGAGGGTAGGCTCCTACGAGCAGTACTTC
.	TRBJ2-2	.	TRBV19	CASHDRLTGELFF	TGTGCCAGTCACGACAGGCTCACCGGGGAGCTGTTTTTT
.	TRBJ1-4	.	TRBV27	CASTQTVGANEKLFF	TGTGCCAGCACCCAGACGGTGGGAGCTAATGAAAAACTGTTTTTT
TRBD2	TRBJ2-5	.	TRBV19	CASNSGGTQYF	TGTGCCAGTAATAGCGGGGGAACCCAGTACTTC
.	TRBJ2-6	few	TRBV6-5	CASSYSSSGANVLTF	TGTGCCAGCAGTTACAGTAGCTCTGGGGCCAACGTCCTGACTTTC
.	TRBJ2-3	.	TRBV6-4	CASSDSSGQLESDTQYF	TGTGCCAGCAGTGACTCGAGCGGACAGCTAGAGAGCGATACGCAGTATTTT
TRBD1	TRBJ1-5	.	TRBV19	CASSISTGSNQPQHF	TGTGCCAGTAGTATATCGACAGGGAGCAATCAGCCCCAGCATTTT
.	TRBJ1-2	.	TRBV4-3	CASSQGDMPSEGYTF	TGCGCCAGCAGCCAAGGGGACATGCCCTCCGAAGGCTACACCTTC
TRBD2	TRBJ2-2	.	TRBV6-6	CASSYSAGGPTGELFF	TGTGCCAGCAGTTACTCGGCGGGAGGGCCGACCGGGGAGCTGTTTTTT
.	TRBJ1-6	.	TRBV9	CASSVDLSGSSPLHF	TGTGCCAGCAGCGTAGATCTTTCGGGGTCTTCACCCCTCCACTTT
.	TRBJ2-1	.	TRBV7-2	CASSPIRGSYNEQFF	TGTGCCAGCAGCCCAATACGGGGTTCCTACAATGAGCAGTTCTTC
TRBD2	TRBJ2-7	.	TRBV11-1	CASGGGRGYEQHF	TGTGCCAGCGGAGGCGGGAGGGGGTACGAGCAGCACTTC
TRBD1	TRBJ2-5	.	TRBV19	CASSRDRVGSGTQYF	TGTGCCAGTAGCCGGGACAGGGTGGGGTCGGGGACCCAGTACTTC
.	TRBJ2-7	.	TRBV7-9	CASSLVQAHSYEQYF	TGTGCCAGCAGCTTAGTTCAGGCCCACTCCTACGAGCAGTACTTC
TRBD1	TRBJ2-1	.	TRBV18	CASSPRDRGNEQFF	TGTGCCAGCTCACCCCGGGACAGGGGTAATGAGCAGTTCTTC
TRBD2	TRBJ2-3	.	TRBV7-3	CASSLTTGGFNTQYF	TGTGCCAGCAGCTTAACGACGGGGGGGTTCAATACGCAGTATTTT
.	TRBJ2-7	.	TRBV18	CASSPPAQDGEQYF	TGTGCCAGCTCACCACCCGCACAGGACGGGGAGCAGTACTTC
.	TRBJ1-5	.	TRBV23-1	CASSQRGGSNQPQHF	TGCGCCAGCAGTCAAAGGGGGGGGAGCAATCAGCCCCAGCATTTT
.	TRBJ2-5	.	TRBV28	CASSSVGGGMETQYF	TGTGCCAGCAGTTCCGTGGGGGGTGGGATGGAGACCCAGTACTTC
TRBD2	TRBJ2-3	.	TRBV7-2	CASSLGFLAGTDTQYF	TGTGCCAGCAGCTTAGGATTTCTAGCGGGCACAGATACGCAGTATTTT
TRBD2	TRBJ2-2	.	TRBV27	CASRVGGAGGPGELFF	TGTGCCAGCAGGGTTGGGGGAGCGGGGGGGCCCGGGGAGCTGTTTTTT
.	TRBJ1-2	few	TRBV4-1	CASSQDPLAYGYTF	TGCGCCAGCAGCCAAGACCCATTGGCCTATGGCTACACCTTC
.	TRBJ1-1	few	TRBV28	CASSLFHSSNTEAFF	TGTGCCAGCAGTTTATTTCACAGTTCGAACACTGAAGCTTTCTTT
TRBD1	TRBJ2-7	.	TRBV19	CASSHPGQSYEQYF	TGTGCCAGTAGCCACCCGGGACAGTCCTACGAGCAGTACTTC
.	TRBJ2-1	.	TRBV4-3	CASSQEPHLGSGGYNEQFF	TGCGCCAGCAGCCAAGAACCCCATCTCGGTAGCGGAGGATACAATGAGCAGTTCTTC
.	TRBJ2-1	.	TRBV7-8	CASSELGGPHEQFF	TGTGCCAGCAGCGAGCTGGGCGGGCCGCATGAGCAGTTCTTC
.	TRBJ1-2	.	TRBV5-8	CAAQGGSNYGYTF	TGTGCCGCCCAGGGAGGTTCTAACTATGGCTACACCTTC
.	TRBJ1-2	.	TRBV9	CASSVGQGNYGYTF	TGTGCCAGCAGCGTCGGGCAGGGCAACTATGGCTACACCTTC
TRBD1	TRBJ1-2	.	TRBV19	CASRETGIYGYTF	TGTGCCAGTAGAGAGACAGGGATCTATGGCTACACCTTC
TRBD1	TRBJ1-5	.	TRBV30	CAWSRDRGNQPQHF	TGTGCCTGGAGCCGGGACAGGGGCAATCAGCCCCAGCATTTT
TRBD1	TRBJ1-6	.	TRBV28	CAGWTGMYNSPLHF	TGTGCCGGGTGGACAGGAATGTATAATTCACCCCTCCACTTT
TRBD2	TRBJ2-1	.	TRBV7-2	CASSRRGLGTTQIGEQFF	TGTGCCAGCAGCCGACGAGGGTTGGGGACTACCCAAATAGGTGAGCAGTTCTTC
.	TRBJ2-5	.	TRBV18	CASSPRNQETQYF	TGTGCCAGCTCACCCAGGAACCAAGAGACCCAGTACTTC
.	TRBJ1-1	.	TRBV5-4	CASFYPEAFF	TGTGCCAGCTTCTATCCTGAAGCTTTCTTT
.	TRBJ1-3	.	TRBV7-6	CASSLDRPGDQRGNTIYF	TGTGCCAGCAGCTTAGATCGGCCGGGGGACCAGCGTGGAAACACCATATATTTT
.	TRBJ1-1	.	TRBV6-1	CASREGTTLNTEAFF	TGTGCCAGCAGAGAAGGGACAACCCTAAACACTGAAGCTTTCTTT
.	TRBJ2-1	.	TRBV25-1	CASSDTGGNLGNEQFF	TGTGCCAGCAGTGACACCGGCGGGAATCTAGGGAATGAGCAGTTCTTC
TRBD1	TRBJ2-7	.	TRBV15	CATSRPRQGWGYEQYF	TGTGCCACCAGCAGGCCCCGACAGGGATGGGGCTACGAGCAGTACTTC
TRBD1	TRBJ1-4	.	TRBV6-5	CASSYLDRGNEKLFF	TGTGCCAGCAGTTATTTGGACAGGGGGAATGAAAAACTGTTTTTT